Listed below are T cell receptor beta chains from one sample, sequenced in a study of T cells after yellow fever vaccination. Each CDR3 protein is one row after TCRdb ran MiXCR on the 5' RACE reads. The table lists about 370,000 distinct CDR3 sequences, around a tenth of them singletons. This material consisted of PBMCs, taken on the day of the first yellow fever vaccination. These receptors originate from a man aged 18 to 30 who received the YFV17D yellow fever vaccine. CDR3s leave out the opening cysteine and the closing phenylalanine or tryptophan. Each record gives: V gene, CDR3 protein.

V gene: TRBV6-1
CDR3 protein: ASSPAAEGFWGSQETQY

V gene: TRBV5-4
CDR3 protein: ASSPGLAGETQY

V gene: TRBV7-3
CDR3 protein: ASSVRGRVDTQY

V gene: TRBV4-3
CDR3 protein: ASSQVRDEKLF

V gene: TRBV4-1
CDR3 protein: ASSQDRRVSNEKLF

V gene: TRBV5-1
CDR3 protein: ATPGPEGELF

V gene: TRBV18
CDR3 protein: ASSPLGRGTQY

V gene: TRBV5-6
CDR3 protein: ASSLGETIQPQH

V gene: TRBV7-3
CDR3 protein: ASSRGQGNLNEQF

V gene: TRBV7-3
CDR3 protein: ASSFYAGSSYEQF

V gene: TRBV18
CDR3 protein: ASSPSGDQPQH

V gene: TRBV3-1
CDR3 protein: ASSQGTYSGANVLT

V gene: TRBV4-1
CDR3 protein: ASSQDGRGETQY

V gene: TRBV7-2
CDR3 protein: ASSPRGGSSYNEQF

V gene: TRBV20-1
CDR3 protein: SASDRNQPQH

V gene: TRBV13
CDR3 protein: ASSLGSGGNKAKGQY

V gene: TRBV20-1
CDR3 protein: SATLPGSSYEQY

V gene: TRBV12-3/TRBV12-4
CDR3 protein: ASNLSGGAGNEQF

V gene: TRBV6-5
CDR3 protein: ASSSDALNTEAF

V gene: TRBV11-2
CDR3 protein: ASSNPGLSSYEQY

V gene: TRBV5-4
CDR3 protein: ASSVRQGDNEQF

V gene: TRBV4-1
CDR3 protein: ASSHERTDNNSPLH

V gene: TRBV29-1
CDR3 protein: SVSGTGGLEQY